These 26 T cell receptor beta chains originate from one sample sequenced in a study of tumor and adjacent non-tumor tissue in lung cancer. Three rounds of nested PCR, following a modified ARM-PCR protocol, produced the TCRbeta library. TCRdb itself ran the multiplex PCR reads through MiXCR, one entry per CDR3 protein. In the table there are 85,000 to 100,000 distinct CDR3 sequences, 67% of which are singletons. The template was RNA from unsorted bulk tissue. Specimen: lung tumor tissue. The receptors come from a man aged 60-69 years with non-small cell lung cancer.

This clonotype turned up a few times. A read error is possible here, since a much larger clone lies one base away. The CDR3 DNA reads TGTGCCTGCGCGCTACCCGGGACACCTTACGAGCAGTACTTC. Translated: CACALPGTPYEQYF. This rearrangement joins TRBV6-1 to TRBJ2-7; TRBD1 might be the D (6 bases). V was cut by 11 bases and J by 4 bases, with 21 bases left in between. CDR1 and CDR2 from the germline V gene are MNHNS and SASEGT. The CDR3 is made up of 14 amino acids.

A remark on this clonotype: A much larger clone lies one base from this, so it may be a read error. The chain links TRBV5-6 to TRBJ1-1; 7 bases map to TRBD1. The CDR3 has 18 amino acids. CDR1 and CDR2 from the germline V gene are SGHDT and YYEEEE. For the CDR3, the DNA is TGTACCAGCAGCGTTGACCGTGGGACAGCCTTTATGAACACTGAAGCTTTCTTT. Amino acids: CTSSVDRGTAFMNTEAFF.

About this clonotype: One end of the junction varies from germline; a read error may be responsible. This chain joins TRBV6-1 and TRBJ2-2; TRBD2 might be the D (5 bases). This CDR3 has 15 residues. Germline assignment: CDR1 MNHNS and CDR2 SASEGT. The CDR3 here is CASTGAASNTGELPF. CDR3 nucleotide sequence: TGTGCCAGCACAGGCGCAGCATCGAACACCGGGGAGCTGCCTTTT.

The chain is built from TRBV20-1 and TRBJ2-2, with 9 bases lining up with TRBD2. The germline V gene has CDR1 DFQATT and CDR2 SNEGSKA (reference sequence). Trimming took 5 bases from V and 8 from J; bases not matched to a gene: 3. CDR3 length: 12 amino acids. CDR3 loop: CSAPSGVGELFF. The CDR3 DNA sequence: TGCAGTGCTCCTAGCGGGGTAGGGGAGCTGTTTTTT.

This clonotype was recorded at least ten times. The genes are TRBV5-5 and TRBJ2-5; perhaps TRBD2 as D (5 bases). Trimming stripped 4 bases from V and 2 bases from J, with 21 bases between. Germline V CDR1 and CDR2: SGHKS, YYEKEE (reference sequence). This CDR3 is built from 17 residues. The CDR3 here is CASSHWGVTVKQETQYF. The CDR3 nucleotides are TGTGCCAGCAGCCATTGGGGAGTTACAGTGAAACAAGAGACCCAGTACTTC. Complete variable domain (other parts from reference TRBV5-5 and TRBJ2-5): DAGVTQSPTHLIKTRGQQVTLRCSPISGHKSVSWYQQVLGQGPQFIFQYYEKEERGRGNFPDRFSARQFPNYSSELNVNALLLGDSALYLCASSHWGVTVKQETQYFGPGTRLLVL.

This clonotype was seen just once. This CDR3 is missing its conserved last phenylalanine or tryptophan, likely due to a read error. The CDR3 sequence: CASSYGQDSFYTDTQYL. CDR3 bases: TGTGCCAGTAGTTACGGGCAGGACAGTTTCTACACAGATACGCAGTATCTT. The chain joins TRBV6-6 to TRBJ2-3, with D possibly being TRBD1 (6 bases). CDR3 length equals 17 residues. Per the germline V gene, CDR1 is MNHNY and CDR2 is SVGAGI (reference sequence).

V is TRBV11-3 and J is TRBJ2-7, with TRBD1 as a possible D gene (6 bases). The V and J ends lost 4 bases and 3 bases respectively, with 13 bases between them. The CDR3 totals 14 residues. The V gene's germline CDR1 is SGHNT and CDR2 YENEEA. CDR3 residues: CASSSLGALYEQYF. CDR3 nucleotides: TGTGCCAGCAGCTCTCTGGGGGCCCTCTACGAGCAGTACTTC. The variable domain in full, with the rest retrieved from reference TRBV11-3 and TRBJ2-7, is EAGVVQSPRYKIIEKKQPVAFWCNPISGHNTLYWYLQNLGQGPELLIRYENEEAVDDSQLPKDRFSAERLKGVDSTLKIQPAELGDSAVYLCASSSLGALYEQYFGPGTRLTVT.

The V gene is TRBV6-6, the J gene TRBJ1-5, with TRBD1 matching 8 bases. CDR3 size: 14 residues. Looked up from germline, CDR1 is MNHNY and CDR2 is SVGAGI (reference sequence). The V gene end was trimmed by 7 bases and the J gene end by 7 bases; junction bases not matched to a gene: 9. The CDR3 bases are TGTGCCAGCAATCGTTACCCAGGGGGCCAGCCCCAGCATTTT. Translated: CASNRYPGGQPQHF.

The CDR3 here is CASSHWTSTSTQYF. The DNA for the CDR3 is TGTGCCAGCAGCCACTGGACCTCTACGTCAACACAGTATTTT. The J gene is TRBJ2-3, the V gene TRBV11-2; D gene unclear. Per the germline V gene, CDR1 is SGHAT and CDR2 is FQNNGV. The CDR3 covers 14 residues. With 5 bases removed from V and 12 bases from J, the gap between germline ends came to 21 bases.

Remarks on this clonotype: Sequence at one end of the junction differs from germline and may be a read error. The chain uses TRBV6-1 and TRBJ2-7; possibly TRBD2 for D (6 bases). This CDR3 spans 13 amino acids. Germline loops: CDR1 MNHNS, CDR2 SASEGT. The CDR3, as DNA: TGTGCCAGCGGTGAGGACTACTGGTCCGAACAGTACTTC. Its protein product is CASGEDYWSEQYF.

As for this clonotype: One junction end does not reproduce the germline sequence, and a read error may be involved. The chain uses TRBV4-3 and TRBJ2-7, with no clear D. The CDR3 loop spans 14 amino acids. In germline, CDR1 is LGHNA, CDR2 YSLEER. CDR3 protein: CSSNPDQEICEQYF. Written as DNA, the CDR3 is TGCTCCAGCAACCCTGATCAGGAAATCTGCGAACAGTACTTC.

On this clonotype: The conserved closing phenylalanine or tryptophan is absent in this CDR3, likely reflecting a read error. The chain employs TRBV29-1 and TRBJ1-1, with D maybe TRBD1 (5 bases). Germline V gives CDR1 SQVTM, CDR2 ANQGSEA. CDR3 length equals 12 residues. In nucleotides, the CDR3 is TGCAGCGTTGCTGGGGGGAACACTGAGGCTTTCCTT. It is translated as CSVAGGNTEAFL.

About this clonotype itself: Sequence at one end of the junction differs from germline and may be a read error. This chain links TRBV4-1 with TRBJ2-5; 7 bases map to TRBD2. This CDR3 is built from 15 residues. Germline lookup yields CDR1 MGHRA and CDR2 YSYEKL. CDR3 loop: CSSNQEGRDRETQYF. CDR3 sequence (DNA): TGCTCCAGCAACCAAGAAGGGAGGGATCGGGAGACCCAGTACTTC.

The sample holds one count of this clonotype. At one boundary the junction diverges from the germline segment, which might be a read error. The CDR3 sequence is CVSSPYRGQETQYF. The CDR3 DNA sequence: TGTGTCAGCAGCCCTTACAGGGGCCAAGAGACCCAGTACTTC. The chain links TRBV11-2 to TRBJ2-5; TRBD1 aligns across 7 bases. Germline V lookup: CDR1 SGHAT, CDR2 FQNNGV. The CDR3 is made up of 14 amino acids.

This clonotype was seen at least ten times. J is TRBJ2-7 and V is TRBV7-9; TRBD1 matches 9 bases. Germline assignment: CDR1 SEHNR and CDR2 FQNEAQ (reference sequence). The CDR3 is made up of 15 amino acids. The V segment lost 4 bases and the J segment 5 bases; nucleotides outside the gene matches: 9. CDR3 sequence reads: CASSWTGQGSDEQYF. CDR3 nucleotide sequence: TGTGCCAGCAGCTGGACGGGACAGGGAAGCGACGAGCAGTACTTC.

This clonotype was observed many times. J is TRBJ2-3 and V is TRBV20-1, with no clear D. V lost 1 base to trimming and J lost 1 base, with 12 bases between them. Germline V gives CDR1 DFQATT, CDR2 SNEGSKA (reference sequence). This CDR3 is built from 15 residues. In DNA, the CDR3 is TGCAGTGCTAGAGGACCGTATCAGGGCACAGATACGCAGTATTTT. This sequence encodes CSARGPYQGTDTQYF.

In regard to this clonotype: Since the CDR3 does not end with the conserved phenylalanine or tryptophan, this likely comes from a read error. The DNA is omitted, as the CDR3 cannot be located on it reliably, and the CDR3 follows TCRdb's listing. V usage is TRBV11-1 and J usage is TRBJ2-1; the table names TRBD1, a call not compared with the DNA. CDR1 is SGHAT, CDR2 FQDESV, per germline (reference sequence). The CDR3 contains 15 residues when both ends are counted. The chain's CDR3 is CASSSRTGSYSEQSS.

The chain carries TRBV6-6 and TRBJ1-6; the match to TRBD1 covers 9 bases. The CDR3 length is 14 residues. CDR1 and CDR2 (germline): MNHNY, SVGAGI (reference sequence). J gave up 8 bases and V 11 bases, and 10 bases lay outside the gene matches. The CDR3 DNA follows: TGTGCCTGCTCTCCGGGACAGGGCTATTCACCCCTCCACTTT. Translation: CACSPGQGYSPLHF.

The sample holds many counts of this clonotype. V and J are TRBV20-1 and TRBJ1-5; TRBD1 aligns across 8 bases. CDR1 is DFQATT, CDR2 SNEGSKA, per germline (reference sequence). This CDR3 has 14 residues. Unmatched junction bases numbered 5, after V lost 0 bases and J lost 7 bases. CDR3 residues: CSARDRGPGQPQHF. CDR3 DNA sequence: TGCAGTGCTAGAGACAGGGGGCCGGGACAGCCCCAGCATTTT.

This clonotype was recorded at least ten times. The chain has TRBV11-2 and TRBJ1-1; a possible D gene is TRBD1 (5 bases). This CDR3 contains 14 residues. V shed 1 base and J shed 3 bases, with 9 bases lying between them. Germline V gene sequence: CDR1 SGHAT, CDR2 FQNNGV. Here the CDR3 reads CASSLVSGDTEAFF. CDR3 nucleotide sequence: TGTGCCAGCAGCTTAGTGTCGGGGGACACTGAAGCTTTCTTT. The full variable domain, its missing parts supplied by reference TRBV11-2 and TRBJ1-1, is EAGVAQSPRYKIIEKRQSVAFWCNPISGHATLYWYQQILGQGPKLLIQFQNNGVVDDSQLPKDRFSAERLKGVDSTLKIQPAKLEDSAVYLCASSLVSGDTEAFFGQGTRLTVV.

As regards this clonotype: Sequence at one end of the junction differs from germline and may be a read error. The chain couples TRBV4-2 to TRBJ2-1; no clear D. CDR3 length equals 14 residues. Germline V gives CDR1 LGHNA, CDR2 YNFKEQ. The CDR3 nucleotides are TGTGCCAGCAGCATATCAGGCTCCTACCATGAGCAGTTTTTC. Encoded protein: CASSISGSYHEQFF.

Note on this clonotype: A read error may account for a junction end that differs from germline. V gene TRBV6-1 combines with J gene TRBJ1-2; 7 bases fit TRBD1. Germline V gives CDR1 MNHNS, CDR2 SASEGT. This CDR3 region has 18 residues. The CDR3 coding sequence is TGTGCCAGCAGTGGGTGTATCAACCGGAACAGGGGAAACTATGGCTACAGCTTC. Translating it yields CASSGCINRNRGNYGYSF.

V gene TRBV4-3 combines with J gene TRBJ2-7; no clear D gene. The CDR3 runs to 16 residues. Germline V gives CDR1 LGHNA, CDR2 YSLEER. V was clipped by 0 bases and J by 6 bases, with 18 bases between them. CDR3 region: CASSQDKGRWLSEQYF. CDR3 nucleotide sequence: TGCGCCAGCAGCCAAGATAAGGGCAGATGGCTTTCCGAGCAGTACTTC.

V is TRBV7-9 and J is TRBJ2-1, with 9 positions matching TRBD2. This CDR3 is built from 13 residues. Germline values: CDR1 SEHNR, CDR2 FQNEAQ (reference sequence). J gave up 5 bases and V 6 bases, and 2 bases lay outside the gene matches. This chain's CDR3 is CASRREGNNEQFF. As DNA, the CDR3 is TGTGCCAGCAGGCGGGAGGGTAACAATGAGCAGTTCTTC.

This clonotype showed up many times. The genes are TRBV6-5 and TRBJ2-3; 8 bases match TRBD2. This CDR3 is built from 16 residues. Germline values: CDR1 MNHEY, CDR2 SVGAGI. Germline trimming cut 6 bases from V and 3 bases from J; bases unmatched to any gene: 11. The CDR3 is CASRRLGAGATDTQYF. In nucleotides, the CDR3 is TGTGCCAGCAGACGCCTAGGAGCGGGAGCGACAGATACGCAGTATTTT.

This clonotype was detected ten times or more. The chain employs TRBV19 and TRBJ2-1, with unresolved D. CDR3 length: 11 amino acids. The germline V gene encodes CDR1 LNHDA and CDR2 SQIVND (reference sequence). Between the trimmed V and J ends, which lost 3 bases and 7 bases, there was a span of 4 bases. The CDR3 nucleotides are TGTGCCAGTAGTATGGGGAATGAGCAGTTCTTC. It specifies CASSMGNEQFF. The entire variable domain, with the rest obtained from reference TRBV19 and TRBJ2-1, is as follows: DGGITQSPKYLFRKEGQNVTLSCEQNLNHDAMYWYRQDPGQGLRLIYYSQIVNDFQKGDIAEGYSVSREKKESFPLTVTSAQKNPTAFYLCASSMGNEQFFGPGTRLTVL.